In its sample, the clone carrying this T cell receptor beta chain was seen many times. Germline V gene sequence: CDR1 MNHEY, CDR2 SVGEGT. There are 18 residues in the CDR3. Trimming pared 0 bases from V and 7 bases from J, leaving 21 bases between. This specimen comes from a study of low-dose radiotherapy and immunotherapy resistance in tumors. At the level of the study: Cohort 1 was given 0.5 Gy per fraction every 2 weeks, for 6.5 Gy total. Doses delivered to Cohort 2 were 1 Gy per fraction every two weeks, amounting to 13 Gy over 26 weeks.

Time point of the sample: after trial treatment. As for treatment: LDRT plus nivolumab, ipilimumab, low-dose cyclophosphamide and aspirin (RACIN trial). Donors were given nivolumab, ipilimumab, aspirin, low-dose cyclophosphamide and low-dose radiotherapy. Covering alpha and beta chains, TRAV- and TRBV-specific primers were used for the first-strand cDNA. With a constant-region primer and a V-primer adapter, TCRs were subjected to 20 PCR cycles of amplification. TCRdb reanalysed the reads using MiXCR and keeps one entry per CDR3 protein. The table includes about 84,000 distinct CDR3 sequences, under 20% detected once.

The sequence was collected from a male donor with prostate cancer. V gene TRBV6-2 or TRBV6-3 combines with J gene TRBJ2-2; TRBD1 or TRBD2 may be the D gene (6 bases each). The specimen comprised PBMCs, sampled after low-dose radiotherapy plus immunotherapy. The CDR3 nucleotides are TGTGCCAGCAGTTACTCGATTGCGGCAGGGGAGGACGTCGGGGAGCTGTTTTTT. Translated, it gives CASSYSIAAGEDVGELFF.